This T cell receptor beta chain was sequenced in a study of T-cell reconstitution after alpha-beta-depleted transplantation in children. During its preparation, the TCRbeta library received unique molecular identifiers. TCRdb called the PCR reads again in MiXCR, with one record for every CDR3 protein. This table holds 700,000 to 950,000 distinct CDR3 sequences, 16% found once. Notes on this clonotype: The target antigen is unknown.

Regarding the study as a whole: The origin of high day-60 TCRbeta diversity in some patients lay in surviving recipient T cells and thymic progenitors. When one year had passed after transplant, most T-cell counts and diversity came from newly produced T cells.

CDR1 is SGHTA, CDR2 FQGTGA, per germline. The CDR3 covers 14 residues. With 5 bases removed from V and 4 bases from J, the gap between germline ends came to 9 bases. V gene TRBV7-3 combines with J gene TRBJ2-6; weak D call: TRBD1 (5 bases). The receptor was derived from a male patient between 5 and 17 years old who had a stem cell transplant for acute lymphoblastic leukemia, so the T cells may come from the graft donor. The input for sequencing was PBMCs, mostly from graft donor cells, taken 360 days after TCRalphabeta/CD19-depleted stem cell transplant. The CDR3 loop reads CASSPRQGANVLTF. The CDR3 bases are TGTGCCAGCAGCCCCCGACAGGGGGCCAACGTCCTGACTTTC.